A selection of T cell receptor beta chains follows, all from one sample in a study of T-cell memory formation after mild COVID-19. TCRdb independently ran MiXCR on the 5' RACE reads; one entry per CDR3 protein. The sample has 400,000 to 450,000 distinct CDR3 sequences, more than 15% seen once; the top ten hold about 22%. The sample consisted of PBMCs or a T cell subset sorted from them (not recorded which). The receptors stem from a man aged 18 to 30 who had mild COVID-19 (a few samples of this study predate the infection). Cell type and time point are not known. Each CDR3 is given with its conserved first and last residue. The order of the fields is D gene, J gene, clone size, V gene, CDR3 protein, CDR3 DNA. D genes are given only for firm matches. Part of the rows lack a size; the others show once, few, many or a class for expanded clones.

d_call: NA; j_call: TRBJ1-3; clone_size: few; v_call: TRBV4-3; cdr3_aa: CASSQDFVTLSGNTIYF; cdr3_nt: TGCGCCAGCAGCCAAGATTTTGTCACCCTGTCTGGAAACACCATATATTTT
d_call: NA; j_call: TRBJ2-7; clone_size: NA; v_call: TRBV18; cdr3_aa: CASSPPIPSSYEQYF; cdr3_nt: TGTGCCAGCTCACCACCGATACCGAGCTCCTACGAGCAGTACTTC
d_call: NA; j_call: TRBJ2-7; clone_size: NA; v_call: TRBV20-1; cdr3_aa: CSAEEGAYEQYF; cdr3_nt: TGCAGTGCCGAGGAGGGGGCCTACGAGCAGTACTTC
d_call: TRBD1; j_call: TRBJ1-6; clone_size: NA; v_call: TRBV12-3/TRBV12-4; cdr3_aa: CASSFQYRPDRGLLSPLHF; cdr3_nt: TGTGCCAGCAGTTTCCAATACCGACCGGACAGGGGCCTTCTATCACCCCTCCACTTT
d_call: NA; j_call: TRBJ2-1; clone_size: NA; v_call: TRBV7-2; cdr3_aa: CASSLARLVGNNEQFF; cdr3_nt: TGTGCCAGCAGCTTAGCGCGGCTAGTAGGGAACAATGAGCAGTTCTTC
d_call: TRBD2; j_call: TRBJ2-5; clone_size: NA; v_call: TRBV12-3/TRBV12-4; cdr3_aa: CASKSGGTSQETQYF; cdr3_nt: TGTGCCAGCAAAAGCGGGGGGACTTCCCAAGAGACCCAGTACTTC
d_call: NA; j_call: TRBJ1-6; clone_size: NA; v_call: TRBV12-3/TRBV12-4; cdr3_aa: CASSLEQLNSPLHF; cdr3_nt: TGTGCCAGCAGTTTGGAGCAGCTTAATTCACCCCTCCACTTT
d_call: NA; j_call: TRBJ2-3; clone_size: few; v_call: TRBV4-1; cdr3_aa: CASSQAGGGNTDTQYF; cdr3_nt: TGCGCCAGCAGCCAAGCAGGTGGGGGGAACACAGATACGCAGTATTTT
d_call: TRBD2; j_call: TRBJ2-2; clone_size: many; v_call: TRBV5-5; cdr3_aa: CASSSRLAGATGELFF; cdr3_nt: TGTGCCAGCAGCTCGCGACTAGCGGGGGCGACCGGGGAGCTGTTTTTT
d_call: NA; j_call: TRBJ2-3; clone_size: few; v_call: TRBV18; cdr3_aa: CASSPRNRDLITDTQYF; cdr3_nt: TGTGCCAGCTCACCACGTAATCGGGACCTCATTACAGATACGCAGTATTTT
d_call: TRBD2; j_call: TRBJ2-5; clone_size: few; v_call: TRBV4-2; cdr3_aa: CASSQDTSGPGGTQYF; cdr3_nt: TGTGCCAGCAGCCAAGATACTAGCGGGCCGGGGGGGACCCAGTACTTC
d_call: NA; j_call: TRBJ1-1; clone_size: NA; v_call: TRBV14; cdr3_aa: CASSQIRVTEAFF; cdr3_nt: TGTGCCAGCAGCCAGATAAGGGTAACTGAAGCTTTCTTT
d_call: TRBD1; j_call: TRBJ2-7; clone_size: NA; v_call: TRBV20-1; cdr3_aa: CSAYNTGVRVEQYF; cdr3_nt: TGCAGTGCATACAACACAGGGGTCCGGGTCGAGCAGTACTTC
d_call: TRBD1; j_call: TRBJ1-2; clone_size: NA; v_call: TRBV27; cdr3_aa: CASRGRTGDGYTF; cdr3_nt: TGTGCCAGCAGGGGAAGGACAGGGGATGGCTACACCTTC
d_call: TRBD2; j_call: TRBJ2-2; clone_size: NA; v_call: TRBV6-6; cdr3_aa: CASSYFPRSGAGTGELFF; cdr3_nt: TGTGCCAGCAGTTACTTTCCGAGGAGCGGGGCGGGCACCGGGGAGCTGTTTTTT
d_call: NA; j_call: TRBJ1-1; clone_size: many; v_call: TRBV5-1; cdr3_aa: CASSLAGGMNTEAFF; cdr3_nt: TGCGCCAGCAGCTTGGCCGGGGGGATGAACACTGAAGCTTTCTTT
d_call: NA; j_call: TRBJ2-1; clone_size: NA; v_call: TRBV29-1; cdr3_aa: CSAATGSGSYNEQFF; cdr3_nt: TGCAGCGCGGCTACAGGGTCGGGCTCCTACAATGAGCAGTTCTTC
d_call: TRBD2; j_call: TRBJ2-1; clone_size: many; v_call: TRBV7-2; cdr3_aa: CASRTSGGNSYNEQFF; cdr3_nt: TGTGCCAGCAGGACTAGCGGGGGGAATTCCTACAATGAGCAGTTCTTC
d_call: TRBD2; j_call: TRBJ2-7; clone_size: NA; v_call: TRBV12-3/TRBV12-4; cdr3_aa: CASSLGLAGQPYEQYF; cdr3_nt: TGTGCCAGCAGTTTAGGGCTAGCGGGGCAACCCTACGAGCAGTACTTC
d_call: TRBD1; j_call: TRBJ2-3; clone_size: NA; v_call: TRBV5-1; cdr3_aa: CASSSDRQGVSDTQYF; cdr3_nt: TGCGCCAGCAGCTCCGACCGACAGGGGGTTTCAGATACGCAGTATTTT
d_call: NA; j_call: TRBJ1-1; clone_size: NA; v_call: TRBV18; cdr3_aa: CASSPRHRDTEAFF; cdr3_nt: TGTGCCAGCTCACCACGACACCGGGACACTGAAGCTTTCTTT
d_call: TRBD2; j_call: TRBJ2-3; clone_size: few; v_call: TRBV7-3; cdr3_aa: CASSLRTSPTDTQYF; cdr3_nt: TGTGCCAGCAGCTTACGGACTAGCCCCACAGATACGCAGTATTTT
d_call: TRBD1; j_call: TRBJ1-4; clone_size: many; v_call: TRBV7-2; cdr3_aa: CASSLGLTAGGQNEKLFF; cdr3_nt: TGTGCCAGCAGCTTGGGACTTACCGCAGGGGGGCAGAATGAAAAACTGTTTTTT
d_call: NA; j_call: TRBJ1-5; clone_size: NA; v_call: TRBV7-2; cdr3_aa: CASSSWDGNQPQHF; cdr3_nt: TGTGCCAGCAGCTCCTGGGACGGTAATCAGCCCCAGCATTTT
d_call: NA; j_call: TRBJ1-1; clone_size: few; v_call: TRBV11-2; cdr3_aa: CASSLGAGLSTEAFF; cdr3_nt: TGTGCCAGCAGCTTAGGAGCAGGGCTGAGCACTGAAGCTTTCTTT
d_call: NA; j_call: TRBJ2-2; clone_size: NA; v_call: TRBV6-2/TRBV6-3; cdr3_aa: CAGVRTGELFF; cdr3_nt: TGTGCCGGTGTAAGGACCGGGGAGCTGTTTTTT
d_call: NA; j_call: TRBJ2-5; clone_size: NA; v_call: TRBV4-1; cdr3_aa: CASSQFRGGETQYF; cdr3_nt: TGCGCCAGCAGCCAATTTCGAGGAGGCGAGACCCAGTACTTC
d_call: NA; j_call: TRBJ1-2; clone_size: few; v_call: TRBV7-9; cdr3_aa: CASSFQTGSNYGYTF; cdr3_nt: TGTGCCAGCAGCTTCCAAACAGGCTCCAACTATGGCTACACCTTC
d_call: NA; j_call: TRBJ2-3; clone_size: few; v_call: TRBV5-1; cdr3_aa: CASSLRRRGKVTTDTQYF; cdr3_nt: TGCGCCAGCAGCTTGCGTCGGCGCGGGAAGGTTACCACAGATACGCAGTATTTT
d_call: TRBD1; j_call: TRBJ2-2; clone_size: few; v_call: TRBV7-2; cdr3_aa: CASSLPTGAGTGELFF; cdr3_nt: TGTGCCAGCAGCTTACCGACAGGGGCGGGGACCGGGGAGCTGTTTTTT
d_call: NA; j_call: TRBJ1-1; clone_size: NA; v_call: TRBV5-1; cdr3_aa: CASSFLGHTNTEAFF; cdr3_nt: TGCGCCAGCAGCTTTTTAGGGCATACGAACACTGAAGCTTTCTTT
d_call: TRBD1; j_call: TRBJ2-5; clone_size: many; v_call: TRBV6-5; cdr3_aa: CASSYSHQGQLSQETQYF; cdr3_nt: TGTGCCAGCAGTTACTCCCACCAGGGACAGCTAAGTCAAGAGACCCAGTACTTC
d_call: TRBD1; j_call: TRBJ2-2; clone_size: many; v_call: TRBV2; cdr3_aa: CASVRDRNTGELFF; cdr3_nt: TGTGCCAGTGTCCGGGACAGAAACACCGGGGAGCTGTTTTTT
d_call: TRBD1; j_call: TRBJ1-2; clone_size: NA; v_call: TRBV6-5; cdr3_aa: CSSSYVPTRGRTF; cdr3_nt: TGTTCCAGCAGTTACGTTCCCACCAGGGGGCGAACCTTC